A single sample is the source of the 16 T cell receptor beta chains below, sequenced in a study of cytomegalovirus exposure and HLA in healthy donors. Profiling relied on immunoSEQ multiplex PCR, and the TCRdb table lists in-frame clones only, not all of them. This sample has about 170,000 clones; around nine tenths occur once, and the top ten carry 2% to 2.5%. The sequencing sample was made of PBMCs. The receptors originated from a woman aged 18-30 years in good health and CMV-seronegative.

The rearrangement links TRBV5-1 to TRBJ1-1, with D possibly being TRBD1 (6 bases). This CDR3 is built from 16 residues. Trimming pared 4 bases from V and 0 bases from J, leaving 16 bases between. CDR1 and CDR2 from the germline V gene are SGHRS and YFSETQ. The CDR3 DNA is TGCGCCAGCAGCAGACAGGTGGGGGCAATGAACACTGAAGCTTTCTTT. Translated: CASSRQVGAMNTEAFF. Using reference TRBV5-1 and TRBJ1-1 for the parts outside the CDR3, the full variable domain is KAGVTQTPRYLIKTRGQQVTLSCSPISGHRSVSWYQQTPGQGLQFLFEYFSETQRNKGNFPGRFSGRQFSNSRSEMNVSTLELGDSALYLCASSRQVGAMNTEAFFGQGTRLTVV.

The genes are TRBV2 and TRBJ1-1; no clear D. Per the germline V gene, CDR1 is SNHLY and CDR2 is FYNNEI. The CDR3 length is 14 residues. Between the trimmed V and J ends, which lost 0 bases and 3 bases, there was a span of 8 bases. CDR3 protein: CASSEAGDYTEAFF. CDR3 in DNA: TGTGCCAGCAGTGAAGCGGGAGATTACACTGAAGCTTTCTTT.

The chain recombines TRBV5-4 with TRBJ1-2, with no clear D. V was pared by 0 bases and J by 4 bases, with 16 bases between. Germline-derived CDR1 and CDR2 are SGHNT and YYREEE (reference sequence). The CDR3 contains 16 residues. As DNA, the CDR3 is TGTGCCAGCAGCTTGGGGGCCAGGCAGGCAGTCTATGGCTACACCTTC. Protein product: CASSLGARQAVYGYTF.

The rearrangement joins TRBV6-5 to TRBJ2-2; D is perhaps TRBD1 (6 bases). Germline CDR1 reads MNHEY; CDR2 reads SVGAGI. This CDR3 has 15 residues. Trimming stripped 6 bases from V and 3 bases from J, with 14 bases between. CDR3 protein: CASSLDRTDTGELFF. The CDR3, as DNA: TGTGCCAGCAGCCTTGACAGGACCGACACCGGGGAGCTGTTTTTT.

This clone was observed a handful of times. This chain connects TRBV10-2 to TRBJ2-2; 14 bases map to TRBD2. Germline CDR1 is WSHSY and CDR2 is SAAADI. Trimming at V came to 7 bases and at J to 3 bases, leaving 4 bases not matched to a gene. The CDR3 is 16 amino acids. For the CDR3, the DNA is TGCGCCAGCACCCGGACTAGCGGGAGGTACACCGGGGAGCTGTTTTTT. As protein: CASTRTSGRYTGELFF.

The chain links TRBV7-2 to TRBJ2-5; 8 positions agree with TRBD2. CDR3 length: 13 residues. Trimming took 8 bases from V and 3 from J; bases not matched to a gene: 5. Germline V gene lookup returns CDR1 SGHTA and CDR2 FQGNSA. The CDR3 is CASGTGGEETQYF. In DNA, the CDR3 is TGTGCCAGCGGGACGGGAGGGGAAGAGACCCAGTACTTC.

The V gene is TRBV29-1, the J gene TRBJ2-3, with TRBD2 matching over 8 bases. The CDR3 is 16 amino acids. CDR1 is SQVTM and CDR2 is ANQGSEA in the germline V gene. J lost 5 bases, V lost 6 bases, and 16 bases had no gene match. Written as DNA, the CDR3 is TGCAGCGTCCTAATCCGCCCGCCCGGGACTAGAGATACGCAGTATTTT. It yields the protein CSVLIRPPGTRDTQYF.

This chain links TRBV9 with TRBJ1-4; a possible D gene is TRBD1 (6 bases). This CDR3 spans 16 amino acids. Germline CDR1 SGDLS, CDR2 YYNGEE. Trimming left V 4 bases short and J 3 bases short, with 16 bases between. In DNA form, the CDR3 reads TGTGCCAGCAGCTCCTTACAGGGTGGGCCTAATGAAAAACTGTTTTTT. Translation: CASSSLQGGPNEKLFF.

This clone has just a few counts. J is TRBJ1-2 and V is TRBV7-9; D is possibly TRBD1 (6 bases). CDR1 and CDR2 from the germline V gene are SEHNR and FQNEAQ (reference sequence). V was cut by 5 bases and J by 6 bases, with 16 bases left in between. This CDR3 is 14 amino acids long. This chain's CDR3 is CASSPRGGVDGYTF. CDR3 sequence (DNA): TGTGCCAGCAGCCCAAGAGGGGGGGTTGATGGCTACACCTTC.

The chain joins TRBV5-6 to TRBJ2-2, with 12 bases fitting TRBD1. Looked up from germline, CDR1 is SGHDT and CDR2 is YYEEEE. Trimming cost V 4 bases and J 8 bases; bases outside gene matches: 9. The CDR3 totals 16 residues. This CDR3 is CASSATGTGGEGELFF. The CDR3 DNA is TGTGCCAGCAGCGCCACCGGGACAGGGGGCGAGGGGGAGCTGTTTTTT.

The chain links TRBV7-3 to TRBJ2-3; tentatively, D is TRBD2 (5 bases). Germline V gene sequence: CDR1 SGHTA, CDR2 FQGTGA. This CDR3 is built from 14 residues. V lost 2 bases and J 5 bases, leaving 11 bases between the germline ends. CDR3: CASSLSSGGDTQYF. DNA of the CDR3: TGTGCCAGCAGCTTATCCAGCGGTGGAGATACGCAGTATTTT.

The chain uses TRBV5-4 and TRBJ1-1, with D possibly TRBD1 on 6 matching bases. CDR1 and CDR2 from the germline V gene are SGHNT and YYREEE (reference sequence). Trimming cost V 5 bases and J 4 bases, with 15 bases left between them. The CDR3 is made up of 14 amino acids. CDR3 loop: CASRGSAQGTEAFF. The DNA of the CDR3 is TGTGCCAGCAGGGGCTCGGCACAGGGCACTGAAGCTTTCTTT.

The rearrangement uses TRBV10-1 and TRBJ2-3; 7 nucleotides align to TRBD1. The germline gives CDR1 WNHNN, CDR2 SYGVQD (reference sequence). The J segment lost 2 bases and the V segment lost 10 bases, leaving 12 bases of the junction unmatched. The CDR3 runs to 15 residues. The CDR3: CANRIGGQFTDTQYF. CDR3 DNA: TGCGCCAACCGTATAGGGGGCCAATTCACAGATACGCAGTATTTT.

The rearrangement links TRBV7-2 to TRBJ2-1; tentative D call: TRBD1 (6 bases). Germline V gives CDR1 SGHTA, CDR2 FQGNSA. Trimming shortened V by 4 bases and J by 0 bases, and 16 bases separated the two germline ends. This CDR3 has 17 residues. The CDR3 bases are TGTGCCAGCAGCTCGATACAGGGTCTTGGCTCCTACAATGAGCAGTTCTTC. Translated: CASSSIQGLGSYNEQFF.

As DNA, the CDR3 is TGTGGGGCTTGCACTGGGACAGGGGCCTGGGGGACTGAAGCTTTCTTT. This translates into CGACTGTGAWGTEAFF. The chain combines TRBV28 with TRBJ1-1; TRBD1 matches 10 bases. This CDR3 is 16 amino acids long. From germline, CDR1 is MDHEN and CDR2 SYDVKM.

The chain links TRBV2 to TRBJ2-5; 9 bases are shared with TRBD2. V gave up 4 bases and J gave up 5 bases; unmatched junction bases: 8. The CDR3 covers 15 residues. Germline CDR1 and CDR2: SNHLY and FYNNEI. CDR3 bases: TGTGCCAGCAGTGCCCGAGCGGGGGGCGGGGAGACCCAGTACTTC. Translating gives CASSARAGGGETQYF.